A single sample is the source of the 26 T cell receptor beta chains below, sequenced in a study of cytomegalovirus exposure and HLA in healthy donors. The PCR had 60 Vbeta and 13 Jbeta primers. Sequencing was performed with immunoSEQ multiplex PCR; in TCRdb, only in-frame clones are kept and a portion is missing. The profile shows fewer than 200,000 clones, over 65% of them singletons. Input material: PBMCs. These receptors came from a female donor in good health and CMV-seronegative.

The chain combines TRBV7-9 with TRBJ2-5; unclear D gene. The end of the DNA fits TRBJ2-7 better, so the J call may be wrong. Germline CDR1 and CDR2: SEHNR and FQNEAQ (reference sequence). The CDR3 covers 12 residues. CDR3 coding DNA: TGTGCCAGCAGCTTACTTCCCTACGAGCAGTACTTC. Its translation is CASSLLPYEQYF.

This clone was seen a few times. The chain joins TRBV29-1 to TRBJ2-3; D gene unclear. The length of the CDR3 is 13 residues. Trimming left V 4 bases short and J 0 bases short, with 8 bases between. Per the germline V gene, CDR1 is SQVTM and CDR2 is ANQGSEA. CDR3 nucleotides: TGCAGCGTTGGACTTCCGAGCACAGATACGCAGTATTTT. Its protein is CSVGLPSTDTQYF.

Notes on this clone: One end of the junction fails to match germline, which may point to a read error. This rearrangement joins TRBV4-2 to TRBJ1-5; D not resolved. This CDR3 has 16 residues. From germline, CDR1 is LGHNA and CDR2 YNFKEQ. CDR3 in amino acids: CASSQDNYNVNQSQHF. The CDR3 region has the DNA TGTGCCAGCAGCCAAGATAATTACAACGTAAATCAGTCCCAGCATTTT.

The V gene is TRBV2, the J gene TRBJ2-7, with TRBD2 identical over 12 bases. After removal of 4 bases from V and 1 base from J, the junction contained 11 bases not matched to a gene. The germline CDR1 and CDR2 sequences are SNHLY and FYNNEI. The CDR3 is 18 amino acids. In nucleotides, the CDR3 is TGTGCCAGCAGTGTGCTAGCGGGAGGGATGGTTATATCCTACGAGCAGTACTTC. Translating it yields CASSVLAGGMVISYEQYF.

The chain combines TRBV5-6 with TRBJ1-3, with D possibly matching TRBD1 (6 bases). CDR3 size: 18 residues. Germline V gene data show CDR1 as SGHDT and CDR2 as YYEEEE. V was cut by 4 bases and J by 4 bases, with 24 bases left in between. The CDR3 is CASSPWGNRVREGNTIYF. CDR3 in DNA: TGTGCCAGCAGCCCTTGGGGTAACAGGGTTCGGGAAGGAAACACCATATATTTT.

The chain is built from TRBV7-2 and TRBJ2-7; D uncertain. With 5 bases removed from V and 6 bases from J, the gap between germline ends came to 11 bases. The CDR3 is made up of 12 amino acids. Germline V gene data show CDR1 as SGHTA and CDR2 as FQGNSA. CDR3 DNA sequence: TGTGCCAGCAGCACCTACCTAGGCGAGCAGTACTTC. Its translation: CASSTYLGEQYF. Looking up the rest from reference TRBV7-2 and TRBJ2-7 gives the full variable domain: GAGVSQSPSNKVTEKGKDVELRCDPISGHTALYWYRQSLGQGLEFLIYFQGNSAPDKSGLPSDRFSAERTGGSVSTLTIQRTQQEDSAVYLCASSTYLGEQYFGPGTRLTVT.

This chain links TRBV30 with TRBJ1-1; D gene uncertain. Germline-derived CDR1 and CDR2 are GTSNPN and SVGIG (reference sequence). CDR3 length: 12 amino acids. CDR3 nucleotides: TGTGCTCTCCGAGTACTAAACACTGAAGCTTTCTTT. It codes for CALRVLNTEAFF.

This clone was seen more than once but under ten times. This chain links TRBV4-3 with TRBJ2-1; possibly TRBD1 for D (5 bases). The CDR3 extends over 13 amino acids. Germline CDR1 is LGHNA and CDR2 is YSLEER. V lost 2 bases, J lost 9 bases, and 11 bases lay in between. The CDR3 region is CASSQPRVGEQFF. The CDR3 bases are TGCGCCAGCAGCCAACCCAGGGTTGGTGAGCAGTTCTTC.

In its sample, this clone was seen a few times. DNA of the CDR3: TGCGCCAGCAGCTTGAGGCCATTGGGGACGGGGGGCCAAGGGGCAGATACGCAGTATTTT. Translated: CASSLRPLGTGGQGADTQYF. The chain couples TRBV5-1 to TRBJ2-3; perhaps TRBD2 as D (7 bases). In germline, CDR1 is SGHRS, CDR2 YFSETQ. This CDR3 is 20 amino acids long. Trimming left V 1 base short and J 4 bases short, with 28 bases between.

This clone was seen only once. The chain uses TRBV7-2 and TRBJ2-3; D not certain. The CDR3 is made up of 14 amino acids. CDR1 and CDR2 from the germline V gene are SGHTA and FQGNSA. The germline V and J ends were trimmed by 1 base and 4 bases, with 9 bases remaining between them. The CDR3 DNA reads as TGTGCCAGCAGCTTAGAGAGACTTTCAGATACGCAGTATTTT. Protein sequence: CASSLERLSDTQYF.

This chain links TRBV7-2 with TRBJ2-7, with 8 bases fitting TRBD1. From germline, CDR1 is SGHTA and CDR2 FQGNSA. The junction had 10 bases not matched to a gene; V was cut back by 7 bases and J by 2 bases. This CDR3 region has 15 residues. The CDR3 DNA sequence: TGTGCCAGCAACCCCTCCCAGGGGGCGACCTACGAGCAGTACTTC. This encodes CASNPSQGATYEQYF.

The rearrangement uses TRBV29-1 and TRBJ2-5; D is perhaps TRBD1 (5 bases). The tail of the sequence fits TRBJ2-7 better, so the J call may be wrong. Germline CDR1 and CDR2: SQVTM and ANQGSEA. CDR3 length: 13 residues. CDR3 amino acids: CSVWGLSSYEQYF. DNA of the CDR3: TGCAGCGTCTGGGGCCTAAGCTCCTACGAGCAGTACTTC.

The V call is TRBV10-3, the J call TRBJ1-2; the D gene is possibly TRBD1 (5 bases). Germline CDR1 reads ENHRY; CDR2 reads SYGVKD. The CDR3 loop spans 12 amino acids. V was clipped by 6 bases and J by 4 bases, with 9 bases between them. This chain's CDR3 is CAISDSTYGYTF. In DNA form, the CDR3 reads TGTGCCATCAGCGACAGTACCTATGGCTACACCTTC.

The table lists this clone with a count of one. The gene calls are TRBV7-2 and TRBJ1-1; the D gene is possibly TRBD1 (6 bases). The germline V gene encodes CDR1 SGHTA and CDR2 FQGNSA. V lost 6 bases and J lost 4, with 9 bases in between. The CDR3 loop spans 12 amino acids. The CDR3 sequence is CASRRGGTEAFF. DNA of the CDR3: TGTGCCAGCAGGAGAGGGGGCACTGAAGCTTTCTTT.

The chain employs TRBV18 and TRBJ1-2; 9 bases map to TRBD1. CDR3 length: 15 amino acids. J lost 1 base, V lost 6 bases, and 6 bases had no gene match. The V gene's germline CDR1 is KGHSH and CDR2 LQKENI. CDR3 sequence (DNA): TGTGCCAGCTCCTACGGGACAGGGAATAACTATGGCTACACCTTC. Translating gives CASSYGTGNNYGYTF.

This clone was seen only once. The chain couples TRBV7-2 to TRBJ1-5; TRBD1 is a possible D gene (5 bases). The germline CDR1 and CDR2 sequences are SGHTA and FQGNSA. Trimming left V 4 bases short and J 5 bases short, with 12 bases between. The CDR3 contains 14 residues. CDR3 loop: CASSSRGGDQPQHF. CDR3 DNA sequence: TGTGCCAGCAGCTCTAGGGGTGGGGATCAGCCCCAGCATTTT. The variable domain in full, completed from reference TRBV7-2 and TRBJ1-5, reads GAGVSQSPSNKVTEKGKDVELRCDPISGHTALYWYRQSLGQGLEFLIYFQGNSAPDKSGLPSDRFSAERTGGSVSTLTIQRTQQEDSAVYLCASSSRGGDQPQHFGDGTRLSIL.

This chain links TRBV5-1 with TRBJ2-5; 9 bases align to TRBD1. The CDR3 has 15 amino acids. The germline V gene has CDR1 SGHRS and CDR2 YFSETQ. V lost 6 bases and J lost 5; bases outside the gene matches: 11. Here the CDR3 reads CASTARTGEPETQYF. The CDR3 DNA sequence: TGCGCCAGCACCGCCAGGACAGGGGAGCCGGAGACCCAGTACTTC.

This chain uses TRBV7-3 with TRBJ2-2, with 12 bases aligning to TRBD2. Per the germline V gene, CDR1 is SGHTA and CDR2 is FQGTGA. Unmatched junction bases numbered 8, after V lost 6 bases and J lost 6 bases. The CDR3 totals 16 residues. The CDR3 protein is CASRTTSGRGPGELFF. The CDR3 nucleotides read TGTGCCAGCAGAACGACTAGCGGGAGAGGGCCCGGGGAGCTGTTTTTT. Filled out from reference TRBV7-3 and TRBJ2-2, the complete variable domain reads GAGVSQTPSNKVTEKGKYVELRCDPISGHTALYWYRQSLGQGPEFLIYFQGTGAADDSGLPNDRFFAVRPEGSVSTLKIQRTERGDSAVYLCASRTTSGRGPGELFFGEGSRLTVL.

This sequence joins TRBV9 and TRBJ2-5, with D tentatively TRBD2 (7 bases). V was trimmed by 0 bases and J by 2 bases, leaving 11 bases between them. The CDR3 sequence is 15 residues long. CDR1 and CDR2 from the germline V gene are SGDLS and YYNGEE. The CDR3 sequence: CASSVGGGRQETQYF. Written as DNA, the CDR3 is TGTGCCAGCAGCGTAGGGGGGGGCAGGCAAGAGACCCAGTACTTC.

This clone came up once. The CDR3 here is CASSSRTGTNYGYTF. The CDR3 region has the DNA TGTGCCAGCAGTTCGCGGACAGGGACTAACTATGGCTACACCTTC. V is TRBV7-2 and J is TRBJ1-2; 8 nucleotides line up with TRBD1. Germline assignment: CDR1 SGHTA and CDR2 FQGNSA. The CDR3 runs to 15 residues. The V and J ends lost 6 bases and 0 bases, in that order; junction bases with no gene match: 6.

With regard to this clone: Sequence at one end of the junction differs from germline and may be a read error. The CDR3 region is CASSLGTFSGANGLTF. Here the CDR3 DNA reads TGTGCCAGCAGTTTAGGTACTTTCTCTGGGGCCAACGGCCTGACTTTC. The chain combines TRBV28 with TRBJ2-6; maybe TRBD1 (5 bases). In germline, CDR1 is MDHEN, CDR2 SYDVKM. This CDR3 comprises 16 residues.

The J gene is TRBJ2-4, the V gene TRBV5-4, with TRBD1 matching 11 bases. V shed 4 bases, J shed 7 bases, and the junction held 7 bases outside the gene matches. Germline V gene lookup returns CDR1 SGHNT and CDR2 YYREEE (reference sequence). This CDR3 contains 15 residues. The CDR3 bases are TGTGCCAGCAGCAGGACAGGGGGCGACGAGAACATTCAGTACTTC. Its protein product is CASSRTGGDENIQYF.

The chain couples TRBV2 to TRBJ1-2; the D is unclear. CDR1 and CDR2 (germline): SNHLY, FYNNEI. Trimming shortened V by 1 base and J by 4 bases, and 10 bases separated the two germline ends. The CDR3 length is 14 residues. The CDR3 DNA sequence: TGTGCCAGCAGTGAAGTGGGAGGTGGCTATGGCTACACCTTC. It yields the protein CASSEVGGGYGYTF.

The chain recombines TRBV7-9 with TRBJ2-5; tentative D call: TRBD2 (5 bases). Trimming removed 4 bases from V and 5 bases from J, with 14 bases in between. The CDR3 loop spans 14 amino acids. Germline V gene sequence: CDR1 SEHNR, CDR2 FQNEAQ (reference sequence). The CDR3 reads CASSSLTTKETQYF. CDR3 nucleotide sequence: TGTGCCAGCAGCTCTTTGACTACCAAGGAGACCCAGTACTTC.

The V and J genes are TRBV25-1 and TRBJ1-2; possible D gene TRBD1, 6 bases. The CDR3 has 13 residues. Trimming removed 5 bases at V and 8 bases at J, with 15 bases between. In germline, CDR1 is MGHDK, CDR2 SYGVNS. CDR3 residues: CASSILRGGGYTF. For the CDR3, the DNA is TGTGCCAGCAGTATCCTCAGGGGCGGAGGCTACACCTTC.

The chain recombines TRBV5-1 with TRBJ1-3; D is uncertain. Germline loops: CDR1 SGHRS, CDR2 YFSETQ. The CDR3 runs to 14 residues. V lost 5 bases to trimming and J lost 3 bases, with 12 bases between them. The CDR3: CASRLYGSGNTIYF. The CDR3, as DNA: TGCGCCAGCAGGCTCTACGGGAGTGGAAACACCATATATTTT. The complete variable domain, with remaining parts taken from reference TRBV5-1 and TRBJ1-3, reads KAGVTQTPRYLIKTRGQQVTLSCSPISGHRSVSWYQQTPGQGLQFLFEYFSETQRNKGNFPGRFSGRQFSNSRSEMNVSTLELGDSALYLCASRLYGSGNTIYFGEGSWLTVV.